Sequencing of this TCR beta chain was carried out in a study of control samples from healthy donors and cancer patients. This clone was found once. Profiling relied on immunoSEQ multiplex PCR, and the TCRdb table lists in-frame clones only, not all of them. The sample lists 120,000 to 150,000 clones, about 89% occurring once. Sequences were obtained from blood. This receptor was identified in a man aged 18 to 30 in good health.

The CDR3: CASMTARRGFTPEAFF. DNA for the CDR3: TGTGCCAGCATGACAGCTCGGAGGGGGTTTACCCCTGAAGCTTTCTTT. The chain carries TRBV2 and TRBJ1-1; D may be TRBD1 (6 bases). The CDR3 sequence is 16 residues long. The germline V gene encodes CDR1 SNHLY and CDR2 FYNNEI. V was pared by 7 bases and J by 6 bases, with 24 bases between. Filled out from reference TRBV2 and TRBJ1-1, the complete variable domain reads EPEVTQTPSHQVTQMGQEVILRCVPISNHLYFYWYRQILGQKVEFLVSFYNNEISEKSEIFDDQFSVERPDGSNFTLKIRSTKLEDSAMYFCASMTARRGFTPEAFFGQGTRLTVV.